Below are 17 T cell receptor beta chains sequenced from a single sample in a study of blood T cell repertoires in COVID-19. The method was immunoSEQ multiplex PCR; TCRdb's version includes in-frame clones alone and lacks a portion of them. This sample has approximately 150,000 clones, with under 85% found just once. The sequenced sample consisted of peripheral blood. The receptors here all came from a man aged 50 to 60 with active or convalescent COVID-19.

This chain links TRBV12-3 or TRBV12-4 with TRBJ1-1, with 7 bases matching TRBD1. V dropped 2 bases and J dropped 12; count of bases not matched to a gene: 9. This CDR3 comprises 13 residues. The CDR3 DNA reads as TGTGCCAGCAGTTTAACGTCGGGACAGCGGTCTTTCTTT. This codes for CASSLTSGQRSFF.

The chain is built from TRBV18 and TRBJ2-3, with TRBD2 matching 7 bases. V lost 1 base and J lost 7; bases outside the gene matches: 17. CDR3 length: 18 amino acids. Germline V lookup: CDR1 KGHSH, CDR2 LQKENI. In nucleotides, the CDR3 is TGTGCCAGCTCACCACGGGAGCCGAGGGAGGGAGGTTTGCATACGCAGTATTTT. This codes for CASSPREPREGGLHTQYF.

The rearrangement uses TRBV2 and TRBJ2-4, with 9 bases matching TRBD2. Germline V gene lookup returns CDR1 SNHLY and CDR2 FYNNEI. V lost 5 bases and J lost 0; bases outside the gene matches: 5. The CDR3 runs to 16 residues. The CDR3: CASSPTSGLAKNIQYF. CDR3 in DNA: TGTGCCAGCAGTCCTACTAGCGGGCTAGCCAAAAACATTCAGTACTTC.

This sequence joins TRBV28 and TRBJ1-4; 11 bases agree with TRBD1. The ends lost 9 bases at V and 7 bases at J; junction bases unmatched: 4. CDR3 length: 13 residues. CDR1 MDHEN and CDR2 SYDVKM come from the germline V gene. DNA for the CDR3: TGTGCCAGTTGGGGACAGGGGGGTGAAAAACTGTTTTTT. Translating it yields CASWGQGGEKLFF.

The chain uses TRBV5-4 and TRBJ2-3, with TRBD2 matching over 10 bases. V gave up 2 bases and J gave up 4 bases; unmatched junction bases: 4. Per germline, CDR1 SGHNT and CDR2 YYREEE (reference sequence). The CDR3 is 15 amino acids. This CDR3 is CASSFLAGVSDTQYF. Written as DNA, the CDR3 is TGTGCCAGCAGCTTTCTAGCGGGAGTTTCAGATACGCAGTATTTT.

In this sample, this clone turned up once. This chain connects TRBV6-6 to TRBJ1-4; 7 positions match TRBD1. V was pared by 4 bases and J by 6 bases, with 8 bases of the junction left unmatched. The CDR3 is 15 amino acids. The V gene's germline CDR1 is MNHNY and CDR2 SVGAGI (reference sequence). The CDR3 is CASSSGTVAHEKLFF. CDR3 in DNA: TGTGCCAGCAGTTCCGGGACAGTGGCCCATGAAAAACTGTTTTTT.

CDR3 DNA sequence: TGTGCCAGCAGCTTCATACCCGGGACAGCGAATTCACCCCTCCACTTT. Protein product: CASSFIPGTANSPLHF. The rearrangement uses TRBV7-8 and TRBJ1-6, with 7 bases aligning to TRBD1. This CDR3 comprises 16 residues. V lost 3 bases and J lost 7; bases outside the gene matches: 9. Per the germline V gene, CDR1 is SGHVS and CDR2 is FQNEAQ.

This clone was seen only once. The chain couples TRBV5-6 to TRBJ2-5; D is perhaps TRBD2 (6 bases). Trimming removed 1 base from V and 2 bases from J, with 15 bases in between. The CDR3 is 16 amino acids. From germline, CDR1 is SGHDT and CDR2 YYEEEE. CDR3 nucleotides: TGTGCCAGCAGCTTGATGGGGGGAAGAAGGCAAGAGACCCAGTACTTC. Encoded protein: CASSLMGGRRQETQYF.

V and J are TRBV7-9 and TRBJ1-5; D is unresolved. The CDR3 extends over 14 amino acids. Trimming pared 5 bases from V and 7 bases from J, leaving 15 bases between. Germline CDR1 reads SEHNR; CDR2 reads FQNEAQ (reference sequence). This CDR3 is CASSDSEGGQPQHF. The DNA of the CDR3 is TGTGCCAGCAGCGATAGTGAGGGAGGGCAGCCCCAGCATTTT.

The rearrangement uses TRBV9 and TRBJ2-3; TRBD2 matches at 9 bases. The germline V gene encodes CDR1 SGDLS and CDR2 YYNGEE. Trimming at V came to 4 bases and at J to 1 base, leaving 13 bases not matched to a gene. The CDR3 length is 18 residues. CDR3 region: CASSLGYSGSGGTDTQYF. The CDR3 nucleotides are TGTGCCAGCAGCCTAGGGTATAGCGGGAGCGGGGGCACAGATACGCAGTATTTT.

The rearrangement joins TRBV2 to TRBJ1-3; 8 positions agree with TRBD1. This CDR3 spans 15 amino acids. The V segment lost 5 bases and the J segment 2 bases; nucleotides outside the gene matches: 5. Germline lookup yields CDR1 SNHLY and CDR2 FYNNEI. CDR3 loop: CASSSRGPTGNTIYF. The CDR3 region has the DNA TGTGCCAGCAGTTCCAGGGGGCCTACTGGAAACACCATATATTTT.

The chain has TRBV7-6 and TRBJ2-3; 8 bases align to TRBD1. CDR1 is SGHVS and CDR2 is FNYEAQ in the germline V gene. The CDR3 covers 15 residues. V shed 5 bases and J 4 bases; nucleotides not matched to a gene: 8. The CDR3 region is CASSRDGQGADTQYF. The CDR3 DNA sequence: TGTGCCAGCAGCCGAGACGGACAGGGTGCAGATACGCAGTATTTT. The full variable domain, its missing parts supplied by reference TRBV7-6 and TRBJ2-3, is GAGVSQSPRYKVTKRGQDVALRCDPISGHVSLYWYRQALGQGPEFLTYFNYEAQQDKSGLPNDRFSAERPEGSISTLTIQRTEQRDSAMYRCASSRDGQGADTQYFGPGTRLTVL.

V and J are TRBV27 and TRBJ1-5; D is possibly TRBD1 (5 bases). The CDR3 sequence is 15 residues long. Germline CDR1 is MNHEY and CDR2 is SMNVEV (reference sequence). The ends were cut back, 2 bases at V and 3 bases at J, with 11 bases in the middle. CDR3 protein: CASSLVGEPNQPQHF. DNA of the CDR3: TGTGCCAGCAGTTTAGTAGGGGAACCCAATCAGCCCCAGCATTTT.

This chain joins TRBV5-1 and TRBJ2-1; perhaps TRBD2 as D (6 bases). V was pared by 0 bases and J by 4 bases, with 11 bases between. The CDR3 is made up of 15 amino acids. Germline CDR1 and CDR2: SGHRS and YFSETQ. For the CDR3, the DNA is TGCGCCAGCAGCTTGGGGGGGGAGCCGTACAATGAGCAGTTCTTC. Protein product: CASSLGGEPYNEQFF.

This sequence joins TRBV6-4 and TRBJ1-1; perhaps TRBD1 as D (5 bases). From germline, CDR1 is MRHNA and CDR2 SNTAGT. The germline V and J ends were trimmed by 4 bases and 1 base, with 7 bases remaining between them. The CDR3 runs 13 residues. The CDR3 here is CASSAGGNTEAFF. In DNA, the CDR3 is TGTGCCAGCAGTGCGGGGGGGAACACTGAAGCTTTCTTT.

V is TRBV5-1 and J is TRBJ2-5; 13 nucleotides agree with TRBD2. Germline V gene sequence: CDR1 SGHRS, CDR2 YFSETQ. The length of the CDR3 is 19 residues. The V gene end was trimmed by 2 bases and the J gene end by 0 bases; junction bases not matched to a gene: 10. CDR3 region: CASSFGLAGDLMYQETQYF. As DNA, the CDR3 is TGCGCCAGCAGCTTCGGACTAGCGGGAGACCTGATGTACCAAGAGACCCAGTACTTC.

The table lists this clone with a few counts. This chain connects TRBV29-1 to TRBJ1-3; D is uncertain. Germline V gene lookup returns CDR1 SQVTM and CDR2 ANQGSEA. The CDR3 loop spans 14 amino acids. Trimming took 4 bases from V and 0 from J, leaving 10 bases between them. The chain's CDR3 is CSVVPRTSGNTIYF. CDR3 DNA sequence: TGCAGCGTTGTTCCGAGAACCTCTGGAAACACCATATATTTT. The complete variable domain, with remaining parts taken from reference TRBV29-1 and TRBJ1-3, reads SAVISQKPSRDICQRGTSLTIQCQVDSQVTMMFWYRQQPGQSLTLIATANQGSEATYESGFVIDKFPISRPNLTFSTLTVSNMSPEDSSIYLCSVVPRTSGNTIYFGEGSWLTVV.